These T cell receptor beta chains were read from a single sample in a study of cytomegalovirus exposure and HLA in healthy donors. Produced via immunoSEQ multiplex PCR; TCRdb's table is partial and in-frame only. The table shows roughly 140,000 clones, with roughly 84% occurring only once. The specimen sequenced was PBMCs. The receptors originated from a woman aged 18-30 years in good health and CMV-seronegative. CDR3s include the opening cysteine and the closing phenylalanine or tryptophan. A D gene is named only where the DNA matches it firmly. Clone size appears in some rows only: once, few, many, or a class for an expanded clone.

j_call,v_call,d_call,clone_size,cdr3_nt,cdr3_aa
TRBJ2-1,TRBV19,TRBD1,NA,TGTGCCAGCGAACAGGGGATTGGGAATGAGCAGTTCTTC,CASEQGIGNEQFF
TRBJ2-7,TRBV19,TRBD2,NA,TGTGCCAGTAGTATAGGTAGCGGGAGGAGTTCCGAGCAGTACTTC,CASSIGSGRSSEQYF
TRBJ2-6,TRBV6-5,NA,few,TGTGCCAGTCGTTCTGGGGCCAACGTCCTGACTTTC,CASRSGANVLTF
TRBJ2-7,TRBV6-5,NA,NA,TGTGCCAGCAAAACGCAACCGGGAGACACCTACGAGCAGTACTTC,CASKTQPGDTYEQYF
TRBJ1-3,TRBV4-1,TRBD1,once,TGCGCCAGCAGAGAGGGGGCGAGCGCTGGAAACACCATATATTTT,CASREGASAGNTIYF
TRBJ1-1,TRBV5-1,NA,NA,TGCGCCAGCAGCTCCCCAGTTGGCACTGAAGCTTTCTTT,CASSSPVGTEAFF
TRBJ2-7,TRBV11-2,NA,NA,TGTGCCAGCAGACCGATACGCATCCCCCCTTACGAGCAGTACTTC,CASRPIRIPPYEQYF
TRBJ1-4,TRBV5-1,TRBD1,NA,TGCGCCAGCAGCTTGGGACAGGGGGCGGGTGAAAAACTGTTTTTT,CASSLGQGAGEKLFF
TRBJ2-3,TRBV2,TRBD1,NA,TGTGCCAGCAATAAGGGACAGGGGACAGATACGCAGTATTTT,CASNKGQGTDTQYF
TRBJ2-7,TRBV9,TRBD1,NA,TGTGCCAGCAGCCCAGGGGGCAGTGGCACCTACGAGCAGTACTTC,CASSPGGSGTYEQYF
TRBJ1-2,TRBV6-5,NA,few,TGTGCCAGCAGTCAAGGGAGGAGCTATGGCTACACCTTC,CASSQGRSYGYTF
TRBJ2-3,TRBV28,TRBD1,NA,TGTGCCAGCAGCCGAAGGACAGGGGGGGGAGATACGCAGTATTTT,CASSRRTGGGDTQYF
TRBJ2-5,TRBV5-1,NA,NA,TGCGCCAGCAGCTTTTCCTTTTTCGAAGAGACCCAGTACTTC,CASSFSFFEETQYF
TRBJ2-5,TRBV19,NA,NA,TGTGCCAGTAGTATATGGTCGGGAGGTACAGGGGAGACCCAGTACTTC,CASSIWSGGTGETQYF
TRBJ2-1,TRBV18,NA,NA,TGTGCCAGCTCACCGTTGGAGCAGGGCTCTCAACGCCCCCACTCCGGCTACAATGAGCAGTTCTTC,CASSPLEQGSQRPHSGYNEQFF
TRBJ1-2,TRBV25-1,NA,NA,TGTGCCAGCAGTATCAGCGGTTTGTATGGCTACACCTTC,CASSISGLYGYTF